Sequencing of this TCR beta chain was carried out in a study of naive and memory T cell subsets. From the second PCR step, alpha and beta chains were amplified apart. Study-level results: A few larger clonotypes appeared in naive repertoires, especially CD8, possibly memory cells re-expressing CD45RA.

The V gene's germline CDR1 is DFQATT and CDR2 SNEGSKA (reference sequence). The CDR3 spans 18 residues. Between the trimmed V and J ends, which lost 1 base and 7 bases, there was a span of 26 bases. This clonotype was counted a few times. Its antigen is not identified. An equimolar mix of two oligonucleotides served as the beta constant-region primer for TRBC1 and TRBC2. Four rounds of PCR amplified the ligated cDNA using nested alpha and beta constant-region primers plus SP2. TCRdb processed the UMI-ligation and nested PCR reads anew with MiXCR; each CDR3 protein has one entry. The table has some 110,000 distinct CDR3 sequences, about 15% seen once.

The sequencing sample was made of naive CD8+ T cells from blood. The receptor was isolated from a human donor in good health. V gene TRBV20-1 combines with J gene TRBJ2-1, with a possible D match to TRBD1 (6 bases). The CDR3 spells CSARGSRTGLFLGNEQFF. In nucleotides, the CDR3 is TGCAGTGCTAGAGGATCGAGAACAGGGTTATTCCTGGGGAATGAGCAGTTCTTC.